The rows below give T cell receptor beta chains drawn from one sample of a study of CD8 T cells in ankylosing spondylitis. TCRdb analysed the 5' RACE reads with MiXCR anew, one entry per CDR3 protein. In the table there are around 770,000 distinct CDR3 sequences, around 11% of which are singletons. Sequencing used blood, either unsorted or a sorted T cell fraction (not recorded which). These receptors all stem from a male donor with ankylosing spondylitis. CDR3s include the opening cysteine and the closing phenylalanine or tryptophan. The order of the fields is CDR3 DNA, CDR3 protein, D gene, clone size, V gene, J gene. D genes are given only for firm matches. A clone size is listed for some rows: how often the clone was seen (once, few, many), or a class if it is expanded.

CDR3 DNA: TGCGCCAGCAGCTTGGCAGCGGGATTTGGCTCCTACGAGCAGTACTTC
CDR3 protein: CASSLAAGFGSYEQYF
D gene: TRBD2
clone size: NA
V gene: TRBV5-1
J gene: TRBJ2-7

CDR3 DNA: TGCAGCGTTGAAAGGGCGCACGAGCAGTACTTC
CDR3 protein: CSVERAHEQYF
D gene: NA
clone size: many
V gene: TRBV29-1
J gene: TRBJ2-7

CDR3 DNA: TGTGCTAGTGGTTCCCCGGGGGCAGGGGGTTCCTACACTGAAGCTTTCTTT
CDR3 protein: CASGSPGAGGSYTEAFF
D gene: TRBD1
clone size: NA
V gene: TRBV12-5
J gene: TRBJ1-1

CDR3 DNA: TGCGCCAGCGCCGTTGCGTCAATACCGGGACAGGGAACCGTTGAGCAGTTCTTC
CDR3 protein: CASAVASIPGQGTVEQFF
D gene: TRBD1
clone size: few
V gene: TRBV5-1
J gene: TRBJ2-1

CDR3 DNA: TGCGCCAGCAGCTTGTTTCGGGGGTTGAATGAAAAACTGTTTTTT
CDR3 protein: CASSLFRGLNEKLFF
D gene: NA
clone size: NA
V gene: TRBV5-1
J gene: TRBJ1-4

CDR3 DNA: TGCAGCGTCGACAGTCATTACGAGCAGTACTTC
CDR3 protein: CSVDSHYEQYF
D gene: NA
clone size: few
V gene: TRBV20-1
J gene: TRBJ2-7

CDR3 DNA: TGCAGCGTTGTGATCAGTAGCGGTGTTTCTTTCTTT
CDR3 protein: CSVVISSGVSFF
D gene: NA
clone size: many
V gene: TRBV29-1
J gene: TRBJ1-1

CDR3 DNA: TGTGCCAGCAGCCCCGGGCTCCTCAGCCGGGGCTACACCTTC
CDR3 protein: CASSPGLLSRGYTF
D gene: NA
clone size: NA
V gene: TRBV7-9
J gene: TRBJ1-2

CDR3 DNA: TGCAGTGCTCCTACCTGGGAGACAGATACGCAGTATTTT
CDR3 protein: CSAPTWETDTQYF
D gene: NA
clone size: many
V gene: TRBV20-1
J gene: TRBJ2-3

CDR3 DNA: TGCAGCGTTGGAAGGTCATCGGGGGGCTATGGCTACACCTTC
CDR3 protein: CSVGRSSGGYGYTF
D gene: NA
clone size: many
V gene: TRBV29-1
J gene: TRBJ1-2

CDR3 DNA: TGCAGTGCTAGGGGAAGGAGGGGGGTCGGCACTGAAGCTTTCTTT
CDR3 protein: CSARGRRGVGTEAFF
D gene: NA
clone size: many
V gene: TRBV20-1
J gene: TRBJ1-1

CDR3 DNA: TGTGCCAGCAGCTTTACGGGGTCAGATACGCAGTATTTT
CDR3 protein: CASSFTGSDTQYF
D gene: NA
clone size: many
V gene: TRBV5-1
J gene: TRBJ2-3

CDR3 DNA: TGTGCCACCAGCAGAGGGCAGGGGTATGGCTACACCTTC
CDR3 protein: CATSRGQGYGYTF
D gene: NA
clone size: NA
V gene: TRBV15
J gene: TRBJ1-2

CDR3 DNA: TGCGCCAGCAGCTTGGAGGCAGCCTACGAGCAGTACTTC
CDR3 protein: CASSLEAAYEQYF
D gene: NA
clone size: many
V gene: TRBV5-1
J gene: TRBJ2-7

CDR3 DNA: TGCAGCGTGGGGCCCGGCGGGACAAATGAGCAGTTCTTC
CDR3 protein: CSVGPGGTNEQFF
D gene: NA
clone size: many
V gene: TRBV29-1
J gene: TRBJ2-1

CDR3 DNA: TGCAGTGCTAGGGGGATCGGGAGGCGAATTGGAGGCACCGGGGAGCTGTTTTTT
CDR3 protein: CSARGIGRRIGGTGELFF
D gene: TRBD2
clone size: few
V gene: TRBV20-1
J gene: TRBJ2-2

CDR3 DNA: TGCAGTGCTAGGACCCCGGGACAGGGGGTCGAGCAGTACTTC
CDR3 protein: CSARTPGQGVEQYF
D gene: TRBD1
clone size: NA
V gene: TRBV20-1
J gene: TRBJ2-7

CDR3 DNA: TGTGCCAGCAGCTTACCAGTGCCCAAAAACATTCAGTACTTC
CDR3 protein: CASSLPVPKNIQYF
D gene: NA
clone size: NA
V gene: TRBV7-2
J gene: TRBJ2-4

CDR3 DNA: TGTGCCAGCAGCCGTGGAGTGGCTACGCAGTATTTT
CDR3 protein: CASSRGVATQYF
D gene: NA
clone size: NA
V gene: TRBV6-2/TRBV6-3
J gene: TRBJ2-3

CDR3 DNA: TGTGCCAGCAGTCCTCGAGGACAGTCAGCTTTCTTT
CDR3 protein: CASSPRGQSAFF
D gene: NA
clone size: NA
V gene: TRBV7-2
J gene: TRBJ1-1

CDR3 DNA: TGTGCCAGCAGTTTATCGGGATTAAAAAATGAGCAGTTCTTC
CDR3 protein: CASSLSGLKNEQFF
D gene: NA
clone size: NA
V gene: TRBV27
J gene: TRBJ2-1

CDR3 DNA: TGTGCCAGCAGTCGCCAGCGAGAACGCTACGAGCAGTACTTC
CDR3 protein: CASSRQRERYEQYF
D gene: NA
clone size: NA
V gene: TRBV6-2/TRBV6-3
J gene: TRBJ2-7

CDR3 DNA: TGTGCCACCAGCAGAGGGGGACTAGCGGGAGGGTCGAGCACCGGGGAGCTGTTTTTT
CDR3 protein: CATSRGGLAGGSSTGELFF
D gene: TRBD2
clone size: NA
V gene: TRBV15
J gene: TRBJ2-2

CDR3 DNA: TGTGCCACCAGTGATTTGAAGGCAGGGCCTGGGGGCGATACGCAGTATTTT
CDR3 protein: CATSDLKAGPGGDTQYF
D gene: NA
clone size: NA
V gene: TRBV24-1
J gene: TRBJ2-3